This T cell receptor (beta chain) was identified during a study of blood T cell repertoires in COVID-19. The study recruited people aged about 18 to 90 years across approximately 23 US areas. CDR3 length equals 13 residues. The germline V and J ends were trimmed by 4 bases and 6 bases, with 12 bases remaining between them. Germline V CDR1 and CDR2: ENHRY, SYGVKD. Original data processing: Estimation of nucleated cell counts relied on the amplification of reference gene primers. Assay used: immunoSEQ multiplex PCR; TCRdb lists only in-frame clones, some missing. D and trimming come from the DNA, and the V and J calls and clone size come from that table. The data show about 270,000 clones, with 75% to 95% seen just once and about 3% held by the top ten.

Sample: PBMCs or T cells enriched from blood (not recorded which). The chain joins TRBV10-3 to TRBJ1-2; no firm D call. The receptor's source is a man aged 35 to 55 who had been exposed to COVID-19. The CDR3 DNA is TGTGCCATCAGTGGACGGGTGTCTAATGGCTACACCTTC. Its protein is CAISGRVSNGYTF.